A selection of T cell receptor beta chains follows, all from one sample in a study of monozygotic twins with cystic fibrosis. Assay: immunoSEQ multiplex PCR; the TCRdb copy retains only in-frame clones and omits some. This sample carries around 30,000 clones, around 96% of them seen once, and the ten largest clones take 0.15% to 0.2%. The sequencing sample was made of blood. Receptors were obtained from a girl aged 2 to 9 with cystic fibrosis. Both conserved end residues are trimmed from each CDR3.

>TRBJ1-5|TRBV27
ASRGQGLRNQPQH
>TRBJ2-7|TRBV28
ASSGTGMTYEQY
>TRBJ2-7|TRBV2
ASSDAGTDYSYEQY
>TRBJ1-1|TRBV19
ASSPQRQGINEAF
>TRBJ1-5|TRBV19
ASRDRRGGWRTQPQH
>TRBJ1-1|TRBV5-1
ASSENTEAF
>TRBJ2-7|TRBV6-1
ASSGDPTGNEQY
>TRBJ2-1|TRBV19
ASGTSAYNEQF
>TRBJ2-2|TRBV15
ATSTRQGSNTGELF
>TRBJ2-7|TRBV7-9
ASSVSRFRTGSYEQY
>TRBJ2-3|TRBV6-5
ASSYSFSRPDTQY
>TRBJ1-1|TRBV5-1
ASSLGQGATEAF
>TRBJ2-3|TRBV2
ASSDVGVDTQY
>TRBJ1-4|TRBV19
ASSIGTGSSEKLF
>TRBJ1-2|TRBV25-1
ASSDLYSYT
>TRBJ1-5|TRBV6-5
ASSSLGQGNNQPQH
>TRBJ2-6|TRBV4-2
ASSPSGYSGANVLT
>TRBJ2-1|TRBV25-1
ASRGQGFNEQF
>TRBJ2-7|TRBV7-2
ASQAGPSYEQY
>TRBJ2-1|TRBV6-5
ASSATGGSEQF
>TRBJ2-7|TRBV29-1
SVYGLAGAYEQY
>TRBJ2-7|TRBV19
ASKGQSTYEQY
>TRBJ1-1|TRBV19
ASTQQQGSLTEAF
>TRBJ1-2|TRBV29-1
GGQANYGYT
>TRBJ2-2|TRBV11-3
ASSLGREAGELF
>TRBJ1-1|TRBV6-1
ASSEVRMNTEAF
>TRBJ1-2|TRBV30
AWSVGGYGYT